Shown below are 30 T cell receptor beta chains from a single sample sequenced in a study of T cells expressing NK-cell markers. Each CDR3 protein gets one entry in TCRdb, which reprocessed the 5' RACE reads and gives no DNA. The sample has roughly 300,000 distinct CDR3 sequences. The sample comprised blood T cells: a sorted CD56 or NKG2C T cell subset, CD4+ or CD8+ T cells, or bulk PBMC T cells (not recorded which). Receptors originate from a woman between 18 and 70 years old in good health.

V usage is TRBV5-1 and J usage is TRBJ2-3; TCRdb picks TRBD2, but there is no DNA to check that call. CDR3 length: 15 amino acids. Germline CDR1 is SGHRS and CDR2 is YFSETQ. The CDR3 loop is CASSGGGGAADTQYF.

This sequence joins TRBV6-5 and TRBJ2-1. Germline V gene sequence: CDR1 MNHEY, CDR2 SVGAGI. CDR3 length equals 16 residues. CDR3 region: CASSYAEPSSYNEQFF.

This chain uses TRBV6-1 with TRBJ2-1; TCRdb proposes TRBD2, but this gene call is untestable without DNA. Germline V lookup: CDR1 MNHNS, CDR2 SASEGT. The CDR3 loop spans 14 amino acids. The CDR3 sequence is CASSEEGPADEQFF.

The CDR3 here is CSATGGASTDTQYF. This chain uses TRBV20-1 with TRBJ2-3; there is no DNA to check the TCRdb D call of TRBD1. Looked up from germline, CDR1 is DFQATT and CDR2 is SNEGSKA (reference sequence). The CDR3 runs 14 residues.

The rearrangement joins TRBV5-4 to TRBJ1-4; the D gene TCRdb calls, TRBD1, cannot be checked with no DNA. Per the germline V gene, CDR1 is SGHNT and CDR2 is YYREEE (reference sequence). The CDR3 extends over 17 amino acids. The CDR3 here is CASSLITGLTGNEKLFF. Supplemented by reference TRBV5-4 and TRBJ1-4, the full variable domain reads ETGVTQSPTHLIKTRGQQVTLRCSSQSGHNTVSWYQQALGQGPQFIFQYYREEENGRGNFPPRFSGLQFPNYSSELNVNALELDDSALYLCASSLITGLTGNEKLFFGSGTQLSVL.

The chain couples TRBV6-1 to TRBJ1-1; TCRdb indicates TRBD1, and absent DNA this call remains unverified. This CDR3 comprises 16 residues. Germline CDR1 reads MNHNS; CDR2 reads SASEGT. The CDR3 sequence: CASSEAGAGLSTEAFF.

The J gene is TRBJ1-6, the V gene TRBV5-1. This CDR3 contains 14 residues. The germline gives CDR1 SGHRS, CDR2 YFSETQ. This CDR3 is CASSPGLNNSPLHF.

Here the CDR3 reads CASSKGKLAGGPTDTQYF. This chain connects TRBV21-1 to TRBJ2-3; TCRdb proposes TRBD2, but this gene call is untestable without DNA. TRBV21-1 is a pseudogene locus. This CDR3 is 18 amino acids long.

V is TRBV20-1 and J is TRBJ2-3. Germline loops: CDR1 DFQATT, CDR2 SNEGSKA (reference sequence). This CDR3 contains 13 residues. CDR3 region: CSARVVGPDTQYF.

The CDR3 spells CASSLVAGAGEQFF. The chain carries TRBV5-1 and TRBJ2-1; TCRdb names TRBD1, which stays unverified in the absence of DNA. The CDR3 has 14 amino acids. In germline, CDR1 is SGHRS, CDR2 YFSETQ. The whole variable domain, filled in from reference TRBV5-1 and TRBJ2-1, reads KAGVTQTPRYLIKTRGQQVTLSCSPISGHRSVSWYQQTPGQGLQFLFEYFSETQRNKGNFPGRFSGRQFSNSRSEMNVSTLELGDSALYLCASSLVAGAGEQFFGPGTRLTVL.

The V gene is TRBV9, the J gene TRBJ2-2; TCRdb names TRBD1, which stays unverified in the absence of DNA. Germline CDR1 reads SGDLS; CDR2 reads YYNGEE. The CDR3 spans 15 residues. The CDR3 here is CASSVVSGDTGELFF.

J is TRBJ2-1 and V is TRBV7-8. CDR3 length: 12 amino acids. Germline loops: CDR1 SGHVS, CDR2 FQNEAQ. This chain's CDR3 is CASSLEWGEQFF. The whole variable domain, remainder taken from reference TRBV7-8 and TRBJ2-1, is GAGVSQSPRYKVAKRGQDVALRCDPISGHVSLFWYQQALGQGPEFLTYFQNEAQLDKSGLPSDRFFAERPEGSVSTLKIQRTQQEDSAVYLCASSLEWGEQFFGPGTRLTVL.

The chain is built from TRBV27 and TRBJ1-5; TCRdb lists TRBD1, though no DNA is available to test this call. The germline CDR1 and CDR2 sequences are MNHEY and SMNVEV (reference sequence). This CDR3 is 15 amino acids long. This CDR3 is CASSPRDRVGQPQHF.

CDR3 protein: CASSSFGETQYF. J is TRBJ2-5 and V is TRBV11-2. In germline, CDR1 is SGHAT, CDR2 FQNNGV. This CDR3 has 12 amino acids. Full variable domain (outside the CDR3, taken from reference TRBV11-2 and TRBJ2-5): EAGVAQSPRYKIIEKRQSVAFWCNPISGHATLYWYQQILGQGPKLLIQFQNNGVVDDSQLPKDRFSAERLKGVDSTLKIQPAKLEDSAVYLCASSSFGETQYFGPGTRLLVL.

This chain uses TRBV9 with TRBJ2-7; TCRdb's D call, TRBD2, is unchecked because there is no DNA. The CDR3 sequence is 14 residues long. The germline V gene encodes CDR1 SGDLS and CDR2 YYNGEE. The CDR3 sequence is CASSVGVAGGEQYF.

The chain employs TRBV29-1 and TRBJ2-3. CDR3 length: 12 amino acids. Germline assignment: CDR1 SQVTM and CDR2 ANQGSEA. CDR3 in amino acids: CSVEFPADTQYF.

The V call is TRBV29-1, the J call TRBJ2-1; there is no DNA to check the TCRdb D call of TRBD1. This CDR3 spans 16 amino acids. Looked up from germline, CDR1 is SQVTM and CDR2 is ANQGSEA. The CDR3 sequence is CSVDGLRDRLNNEQFF.

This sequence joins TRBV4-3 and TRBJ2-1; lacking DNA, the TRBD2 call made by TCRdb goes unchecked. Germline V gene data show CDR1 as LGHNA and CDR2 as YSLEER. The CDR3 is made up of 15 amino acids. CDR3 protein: CASSRTQLGSNEQFF.

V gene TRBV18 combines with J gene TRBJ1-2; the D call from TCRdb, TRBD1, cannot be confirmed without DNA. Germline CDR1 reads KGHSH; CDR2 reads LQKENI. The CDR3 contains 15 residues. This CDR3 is CASSPYTGGDYGYTF.

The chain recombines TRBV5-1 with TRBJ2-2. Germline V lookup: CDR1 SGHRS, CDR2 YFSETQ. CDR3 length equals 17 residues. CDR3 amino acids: CASSLWVLADNTGELFF.

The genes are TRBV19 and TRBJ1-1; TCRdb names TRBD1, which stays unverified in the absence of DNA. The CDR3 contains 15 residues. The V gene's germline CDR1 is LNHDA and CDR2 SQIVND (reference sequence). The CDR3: CASSIVQGIGTEAFF.

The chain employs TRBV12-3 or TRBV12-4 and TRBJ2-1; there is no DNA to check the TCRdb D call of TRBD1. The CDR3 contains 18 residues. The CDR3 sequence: CASRRGQGAGAGRGEQFF.

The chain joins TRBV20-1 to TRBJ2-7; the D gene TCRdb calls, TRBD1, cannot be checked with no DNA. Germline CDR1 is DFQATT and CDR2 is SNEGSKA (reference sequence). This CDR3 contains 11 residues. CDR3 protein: CSAGGPSEQYF.

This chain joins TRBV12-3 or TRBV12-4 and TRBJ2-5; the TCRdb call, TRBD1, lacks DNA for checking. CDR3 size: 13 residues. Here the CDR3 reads CASSQQVKETQYF.

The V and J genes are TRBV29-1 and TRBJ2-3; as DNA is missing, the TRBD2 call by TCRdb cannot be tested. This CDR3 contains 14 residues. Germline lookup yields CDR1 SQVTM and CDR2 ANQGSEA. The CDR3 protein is CSVATGGPTDTQYF.

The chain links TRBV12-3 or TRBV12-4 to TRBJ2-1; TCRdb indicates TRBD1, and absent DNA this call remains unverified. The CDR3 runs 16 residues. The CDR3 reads CATNPPGAAPYNEQFF.

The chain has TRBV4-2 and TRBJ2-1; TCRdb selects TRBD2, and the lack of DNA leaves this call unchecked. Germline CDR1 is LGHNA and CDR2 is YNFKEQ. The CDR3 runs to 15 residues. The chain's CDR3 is CASSPKKRDLGEQFF.

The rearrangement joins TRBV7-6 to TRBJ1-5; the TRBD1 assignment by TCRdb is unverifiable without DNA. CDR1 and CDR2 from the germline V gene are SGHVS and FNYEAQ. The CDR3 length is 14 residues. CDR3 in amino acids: CASSLQGANQPQHF.

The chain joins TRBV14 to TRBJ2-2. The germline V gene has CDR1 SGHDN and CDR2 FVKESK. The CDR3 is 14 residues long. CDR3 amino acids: CASSQGTNTGELFF.

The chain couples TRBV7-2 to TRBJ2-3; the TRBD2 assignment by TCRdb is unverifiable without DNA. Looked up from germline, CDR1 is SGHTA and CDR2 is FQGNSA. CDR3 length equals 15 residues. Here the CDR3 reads CASRHAGTVTDTQYF. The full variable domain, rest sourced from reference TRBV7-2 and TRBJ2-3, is GAGVSQSPSNKVTEKGKDVELRCDPISGHTALYWYRQSLGQGLEFLIYFQGNSAPDKSGLPSDRFSAERTGGSVSTLTIQRTQQEDSAVYLCASRHAGTVTDTQYFGPGTRLTVL.